This is a list of T cell receptor beta chains from one sample in a study of blood T cell repertoires in COVID-19. This table comes from immunoSEQ multiplex PCR, and its TCRdb copy is limited to in-frame clones, with some not included. Among around 220,000 clones, 70% to 90% were seen once, and the ten largest hold roughly 2%. Material: peripheral blood. These receptor sequences come from a woman aged 35 to 49 who had recovered from COVID-19. CDR3s include the opening cysteine and the closing phenylalanine or tryptophan. The D gene is left open where the match is weak. Size is omitted from some rows. Given values are once, few, many or a class for expanded clones.

abundance,v_gene,j_gene,d_gene,CDR3aa,CDR3nt
.,TRBV7-2,TRBJ2-6,TRBD1,CASRTGGYSGANVLTF,TGTGCCAGCAGGACAGGGGGCTACTCTGGGGCCAACGTCCTGACTTTC
.,TRBV25-1,TRBJ1-3,.,CASQLGVGNTIYF,TGTGCCAGCCAACTCGGGGTTGGAAACACCATATATTTT
.,TRBV5-6,TRBJ2-7,TRBD2,CASSPPEGGGPGLAREQYF,TGTGCCAGCAGCCCCCCCGAGGGGGGCGGGCCGGGACTAGCGAGGGAGCAGTACTTC
.,TRBV4-2,TRBJ1-6,.,CASSQALEIYNSPLHF,TGTGCCAGCAGCCAAGCTCTAGAAATCTATAATTCACCCCTCCACTTT
.,TRBV4-3,TRBJ2-1,TRBD2,CASSQFGLAGGPGEFF,TGCGCCAGCAGCCAGTTCGGACTAGCGGGAGGGCCGGGGGAGTTCTTC
.,TRBV7-3,TRBJ1-1,.,CASSPQVNTEAFF,TGTGCCAGCAGCCCCCAGGTGAACACTGAAGCTTTCTTT
.,TRBV27,TRBJ2-2,TRBD1,CASSPKGDRVRWGELFF,TGTGCCAGCAGCCCCAAGGGGGACAGGGTGAGGTGGGGGGAGCTGTTTTTT
.,TRBV5-6,TRBJ2-3,TRBD2,CASSFLAGGADTQYF,TGTGCCAGCAGCTTCCTAGCGGGAGGAGCAGATACGCAGTATTTT
.,TRBV12-5,TRBJ2-2,.,CASGFIPGELFF,TGTGCTAGTGGTTTCATTCCCGGGGAGCTGTTTTTT
.,TRBV7-3,TRBJ2-2,.,CASSLGTNGMTGELFF,TGTGCCAGCAGCTTAGGGACAAATGGAATGACCGGGGAGCTGTTTTTT
.,TRBV7-8,TRBJ1-4,TRBD1,CASSSRRDRVYEKLFF,TGTGCCAGCAGCTCCCGCCGGGACAGGGTATACGAAAAACTGTTTTTT
.,TRBV6-5,TRBJ2-5,TRBD2,CASSYGTGGRQETQYF,TGTGCCAGCAGTTACGGGACGGGAGGGCGACAAGAGACCCAGTACTTC
.,TRBV6-5,TRBJ1-5,.,CASSYQGGSNQPQHF,TGTGCCAGCAGTTACCAGGGCGGAAGCAATCAGCCCCAGCATTTT
.,TRBV5-8,TRBJ2-2,.,CASSLREWNTGELFF,TGTGCCAGCAGCCTGAGGGAGTGGAACACCGGGGAGCTGTTTTTT
once,TRBV27,TRBJ1-5,.,CASSFRGVNQPQHF,TGTGCCAGCAGTTTCCGGGGGGTCAATCAGCCCCAGCATTTT
.,TRBV28,TRBJ2-3,TRBD2,CASSGTSGGPFQTDTQYF,TGTGCCAGCAGTGGGACTAGCGGGGGGCCATTTCAGACAGATACGCAGTATTTT
.,TRBV2,TRBJ2-3,TRBD2,CASGALATQYF,TGTGCCAGCGGGGCACTAGCGACGCAGTATTTT
.,TRBV19,TRBJ1-2,TRBD1,CASSIGDRGYYGYTF,TGTGCCAGTAGTATAGGAGACAGGGGATACTATGGCTACACCTTC
.,TRBV11-3,TRBJ1-2,.,CASSLDGQTNYGYTF,TGTGCCAGCAGCTTAGATGGCCAAACTAACTATGGCTACACCTTC
.,TRBV7-2,TRBJ2-3,.,CASSLALRKTGGDTQYF,TGTGCCAGCAGCTTAGCGCTTCGGAAGACAGGTGGAGATACGCAGTATTTT
.,TRBV9,TRBJ2-7,TRBD2,CASSERLAAKQYF,TGTGCCAGCAGCGAGAGACTAGCGGCTAAGCAGTACTTC
.,TRBV19,TRBJ1-5,.,CASNLLGGGMGQPQHF,TGTGCCAGTAATCTACTCGGGGGGGGGATGGGTCAGCCCCAGCATTTT